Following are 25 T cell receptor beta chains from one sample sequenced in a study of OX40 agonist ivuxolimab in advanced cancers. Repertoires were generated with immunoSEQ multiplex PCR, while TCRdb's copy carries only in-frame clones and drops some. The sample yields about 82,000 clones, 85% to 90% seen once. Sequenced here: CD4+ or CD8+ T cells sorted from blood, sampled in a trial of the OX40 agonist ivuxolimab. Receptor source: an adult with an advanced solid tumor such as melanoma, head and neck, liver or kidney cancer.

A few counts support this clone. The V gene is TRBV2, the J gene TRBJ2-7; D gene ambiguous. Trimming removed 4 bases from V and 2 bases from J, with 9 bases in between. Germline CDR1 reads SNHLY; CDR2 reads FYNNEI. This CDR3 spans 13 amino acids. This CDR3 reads CASSAWQAYEQYF. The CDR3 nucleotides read TGTGCCAGCAGTGCGTGGCAAGCCTACGAGCAGTACTTC. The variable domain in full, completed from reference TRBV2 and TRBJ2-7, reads EPEVTQTPSHQVTQMGQEVILRCVPISNHLYFYWYRQILGQKVEFLVSFYNNEISEKSEIFDDQFSVERPDGSNFTLKIRSTKLEDSAMYFCASSAWQAYEQYFGPGTRLTVT.

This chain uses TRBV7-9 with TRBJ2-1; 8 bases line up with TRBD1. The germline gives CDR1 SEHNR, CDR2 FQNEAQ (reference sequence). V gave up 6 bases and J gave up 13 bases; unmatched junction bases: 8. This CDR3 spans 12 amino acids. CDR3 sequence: CASRSGQASQFF. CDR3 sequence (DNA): TGTGCCAGCAGATCGGGACAGGCGTCACAGTTCTTC. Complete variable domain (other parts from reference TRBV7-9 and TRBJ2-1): DTGVSQNPRHKITKRGQNVTFRCDPISEHNRLYWYRQTLGQGPEFLTYFQNEAQLEKSRLLSDRFSAERPKGSFSTLEIQRTEQGDSAMYLCASRSGQASQFFGPGTRLTVL.

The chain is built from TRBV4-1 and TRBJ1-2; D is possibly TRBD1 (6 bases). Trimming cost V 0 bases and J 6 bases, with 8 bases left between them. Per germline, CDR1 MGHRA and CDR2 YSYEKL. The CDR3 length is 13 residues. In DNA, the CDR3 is TGCGCCAGCAGCCAAGATAGGGGGGATGGCTACACCTTC. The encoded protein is CASSQDRGDGYTF.

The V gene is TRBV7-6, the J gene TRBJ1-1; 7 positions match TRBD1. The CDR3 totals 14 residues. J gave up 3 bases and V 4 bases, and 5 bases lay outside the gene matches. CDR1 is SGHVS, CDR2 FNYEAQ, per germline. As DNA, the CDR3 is TGTGCCAGCAGCTCCGGACAGGCCTACACTGAAGCTTTCTTT. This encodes CASSSGQAYTEAFF.

CDR3: CASVNLNAEAFF. CDR3 nucleotide sequence: TGTGCCAGCGTGAACCTCAACGCTGAAGCTTTCTTT. The chain carries TRBV28 and TRBJ1-1; D call uncertain. Germline CDR1 reads MDHEN; CDR2 reads SYDVKM. The CDR3 runs to 12 residues. Trimming took 8 bases from V and 6 from J, leaving 13 bases between them.

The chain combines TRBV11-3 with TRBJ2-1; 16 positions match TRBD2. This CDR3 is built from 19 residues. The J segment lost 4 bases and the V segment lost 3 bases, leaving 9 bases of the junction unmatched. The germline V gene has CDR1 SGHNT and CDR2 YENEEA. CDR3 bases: TGTGCCAGCAGCTTGCCATCGGGACTAGCGGGAGGGAGGTACAATGAGCAGTTCTTC. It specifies CASSLPSGLAGGRYNEQFF.

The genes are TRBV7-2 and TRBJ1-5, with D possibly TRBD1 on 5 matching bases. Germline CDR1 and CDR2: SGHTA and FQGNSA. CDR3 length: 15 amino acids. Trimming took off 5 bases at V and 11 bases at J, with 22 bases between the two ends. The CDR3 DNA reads TGTGCCAGCAGCCTCGACAGCTCCCTCTTTTCAGCCCAGCATTTT. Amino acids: CASSLDSSLFSAQHF. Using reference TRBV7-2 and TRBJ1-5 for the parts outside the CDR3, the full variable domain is GAGVSQSPSNKVTEKGKDVELRCDPISGHTALYWYRQSLGQGLEFLIYFQGNSAPDKSGLPSDRFSAERTGGSVSTLTIQRTQQEDSAVYLCASSLDSSLFSAQHFGDGTRLSIL.

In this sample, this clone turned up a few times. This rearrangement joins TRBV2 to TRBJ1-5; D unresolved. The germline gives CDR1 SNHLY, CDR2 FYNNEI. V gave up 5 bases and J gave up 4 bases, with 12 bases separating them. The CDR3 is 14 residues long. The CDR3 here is CASSSETDNQPQHF. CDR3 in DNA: TGTGCCAGCAGTTCCGAGACGGATAATCAGCCCCAGCATTTT. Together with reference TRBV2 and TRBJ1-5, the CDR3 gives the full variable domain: EPEVTQTPSHQVTQMGQEVILRCVPISNHLYFYWYRQILGQKVEFLVSFYNNEISEKSEIFDDQFSVERPDGSNFTLKIRSTKLEDSAMYFCASSSETDNQPQHFGDGTRLSIL.

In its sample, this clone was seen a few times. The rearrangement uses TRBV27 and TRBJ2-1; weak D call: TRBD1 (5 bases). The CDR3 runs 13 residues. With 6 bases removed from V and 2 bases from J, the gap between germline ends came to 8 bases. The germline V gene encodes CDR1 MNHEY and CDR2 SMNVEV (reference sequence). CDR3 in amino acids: CASRRGTYNEQFF. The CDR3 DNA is TGTGCCAGCAGAAGGGGTACCTACAATGAGCAGTTCTTC.

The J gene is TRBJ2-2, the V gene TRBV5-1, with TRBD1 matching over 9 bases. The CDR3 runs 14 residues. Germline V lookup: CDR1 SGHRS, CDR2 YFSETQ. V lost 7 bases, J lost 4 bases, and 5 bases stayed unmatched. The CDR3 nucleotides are TGCGCCAGCGAACAGGGGGCTAGCACCGGGGAGCTGTTTTTT. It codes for CASEQGASTGELFF.

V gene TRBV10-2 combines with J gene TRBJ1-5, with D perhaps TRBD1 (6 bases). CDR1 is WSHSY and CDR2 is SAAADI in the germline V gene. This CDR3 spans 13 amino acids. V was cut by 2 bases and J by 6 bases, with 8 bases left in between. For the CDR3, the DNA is TGCGCCAGCAGTGAGCAGGGGAGTCAGCCCCAGCATTTT. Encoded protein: CASSEQGSQPQHF.

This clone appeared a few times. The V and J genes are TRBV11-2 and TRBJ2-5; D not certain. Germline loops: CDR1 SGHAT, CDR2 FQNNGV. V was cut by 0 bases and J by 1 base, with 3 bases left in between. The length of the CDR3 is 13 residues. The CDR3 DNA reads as TGTGCCAGCAGCTTAGAACGCCAAGAGACCCAGTACTTC. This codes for CASSLERQETQYF.

The CDR3 DNA sequence: TGTGCCAGCAGCTCTGGGACAGGGGTGAACACTGAAGCTTTCTTT. This sequence encodes CASSSGTGVNTEAFF. The rearrangement uses TRBV9 and TRBJ1-1; 10 bases agree with TRBD1. Trimming cost V 4 bases and J 0 bases; bases outside gene matches: 3. Germline V gene sequence: CDR1 SGDLS, CDR2 YYNGEE. This CDR3 is built from 15 residues.

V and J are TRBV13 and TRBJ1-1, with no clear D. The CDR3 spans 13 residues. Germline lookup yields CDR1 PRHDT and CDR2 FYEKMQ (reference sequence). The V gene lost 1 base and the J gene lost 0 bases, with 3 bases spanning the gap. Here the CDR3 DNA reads TGTGCCAGCAGCTTAGCGGTGAACACTGAAGCTTTCTTT. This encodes CASSLAVNTEAFF.

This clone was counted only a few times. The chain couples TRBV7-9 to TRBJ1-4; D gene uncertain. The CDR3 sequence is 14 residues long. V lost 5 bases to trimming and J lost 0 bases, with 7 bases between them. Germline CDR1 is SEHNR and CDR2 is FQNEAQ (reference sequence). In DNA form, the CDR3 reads TGTGCCAGCAGCCAACTTGCAACTAATGAAAAACTGTTTTTT. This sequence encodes CASSQLATNEKLFF.

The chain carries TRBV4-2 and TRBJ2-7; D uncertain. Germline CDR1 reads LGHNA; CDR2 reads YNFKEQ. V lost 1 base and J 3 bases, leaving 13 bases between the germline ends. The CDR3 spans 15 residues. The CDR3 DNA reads TGTGCCAGCAGCCAAGTCTCTGACTCTAACTACGAGCAGTACTTC. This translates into CASSQVSDSNYEQYF.

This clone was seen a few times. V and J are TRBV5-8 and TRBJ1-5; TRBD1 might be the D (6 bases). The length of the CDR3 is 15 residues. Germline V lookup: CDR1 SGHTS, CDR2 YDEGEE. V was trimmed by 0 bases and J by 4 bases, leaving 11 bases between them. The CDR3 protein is CASSLGTVGNQPQHF. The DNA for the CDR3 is TGTGCCAGCAGCTTGGGGACAGTGGGAAATCAGCCCCAGCATTTT. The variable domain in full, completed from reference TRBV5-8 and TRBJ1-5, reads EAGVTQSPTHLIKTRGQQATLRCSPISGHTSVYWYQQALGLGLQFLLWYDEGEERNRGNFPPRFSGRQFPNYSSELNVNALELEDSALYLCASSLGTVGNQPQHFGDGTRLSIL.

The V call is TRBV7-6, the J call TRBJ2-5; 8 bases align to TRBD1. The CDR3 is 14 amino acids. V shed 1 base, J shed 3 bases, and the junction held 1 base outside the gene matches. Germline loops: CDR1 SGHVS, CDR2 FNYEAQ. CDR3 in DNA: TGTGCCAGCAGCTTAGGGACAGGGAAAGAGACCCAGTACTTC. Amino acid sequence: CASSLGTGKETQYF.

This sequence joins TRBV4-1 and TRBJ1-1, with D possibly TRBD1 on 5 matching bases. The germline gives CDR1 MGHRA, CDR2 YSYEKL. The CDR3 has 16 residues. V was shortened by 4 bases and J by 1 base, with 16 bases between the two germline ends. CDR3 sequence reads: CASSPRAGTPNTEAFF. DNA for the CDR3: TGCGCCAGCAGCCCCCGGGCAGGGACGCCGAACACTGAAGCTTTCTTT.

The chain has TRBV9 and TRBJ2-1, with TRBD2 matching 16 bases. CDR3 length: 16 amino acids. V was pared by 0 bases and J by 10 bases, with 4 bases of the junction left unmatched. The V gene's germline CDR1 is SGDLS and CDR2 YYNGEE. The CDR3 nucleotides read TGTGCCAGCAGCGTAGCGGGACTAGCGGGAGGGGGAGAGCAGTTCTTC. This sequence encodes CASSVAGLAGGGEQFF.

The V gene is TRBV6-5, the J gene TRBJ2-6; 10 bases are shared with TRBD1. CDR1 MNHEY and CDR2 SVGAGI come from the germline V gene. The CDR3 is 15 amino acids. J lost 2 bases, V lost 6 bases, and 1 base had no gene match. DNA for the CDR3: TGTGCCAGCAGCGGGACAGGGGCTGGGGCCAACGTCCTGACTTTC. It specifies CASSGTGAGANVLTF.

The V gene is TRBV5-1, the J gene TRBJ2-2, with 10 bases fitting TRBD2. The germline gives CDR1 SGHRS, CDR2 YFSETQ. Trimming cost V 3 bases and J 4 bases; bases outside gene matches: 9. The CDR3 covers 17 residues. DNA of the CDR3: TGCGCCAGCAGCTCACAGGTGACTAGCGGGTCCACCGGGGAGCTGTTTTTT. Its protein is CASSSQVTSGSTGELFF.

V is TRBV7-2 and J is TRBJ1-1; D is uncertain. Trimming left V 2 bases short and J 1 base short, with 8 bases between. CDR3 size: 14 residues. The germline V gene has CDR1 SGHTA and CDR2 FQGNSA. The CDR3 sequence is CASSLLTKNTEAFF. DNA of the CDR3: TGTGCCAGCAGCTTATTGACGAAGAACACTGAAGCTTTCTTT. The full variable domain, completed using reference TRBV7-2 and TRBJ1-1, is GAGVSQSPSNKVTEKGKDVELRCDPISGHTALYWYRQSLGQGLEFLIYFQGNSAPDKSGLPSDRFSAERTGGSVSTLTIQRTQQEDSAVYLCASSLLTKNTEAFFGQGTRLTVV.

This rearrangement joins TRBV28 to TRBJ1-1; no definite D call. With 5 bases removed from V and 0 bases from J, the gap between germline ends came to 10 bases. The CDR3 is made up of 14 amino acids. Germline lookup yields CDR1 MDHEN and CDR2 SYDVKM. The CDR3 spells CASSAPSLNTEAFF. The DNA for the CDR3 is TGTGCCAGCAGTGCCCCCTCTTTGAACACTGAAGCTTTCTTT.

In DNA form, the CDR3 reads TGTGCCAGCAGTGAGGACACTATTGGAAACACCATATATTTT. Its translation: CASSEDTIGNTIYF. This chain uses TRBV2 with TRBJ1-3; perhaps TRBD1 as D (5 bases). The CDR3 sequence is 14 residues long. Trimming cost V 3 bases and J 3 bases, with 9 bases left between them. Germline V gene lookup returns CDR1 SNHLY and CDR2 FYNNEI. Variable domain in full (rest from reference TRBV2 and TRBJ1-3): EPEVTQTPSHQVTQMGQEVILRCVPISNHLYFYWYRQILGQKVEFLVSFYNNEISEKSEIFDDQFSVERPDGSNFTLKIRSTKLEDSAMYFCASSEDTIGNTIYFGEGSWLTVV.